Listed below are T cell receptor beta chains from one sample, sequenced in a study of blood T cell repertoires in COVID-19. Here immunoSEQ multiplex PCR was the method, and the copy in TCRdb shows in-frame clones only, minus some. The sample has about 120,000 clones; around 81% are singletons. The specimen was peripheral blood. These receptors all come from a human donor in a cohort sampled during active COVID-19. Each CDR3 is given with its conserved first and last residue. The D gene is left open where the match is weak. Clone size is not always given. Where it is, it says once, few, many or a class for expanded clones.

clone_size j_call d_call cdr3_length v_call cdr3_aa cdr3_nt
- TRBJ1-5 TRBD1 15 TRBV27 CASSLRLGGNQPQHF TGTGCCAGCAGTTTAAGGCTAGGGGGCAACCAGCCCCAGCATTTT
- TRBJ2-7 TRBD1 14 TRBV2 CASTGDRHPYEQYF TGTGCCAGCACTGGGGACAGGCATCCCTACGAGCAGTACTTC
- TRBJ2-6 TRBD1 17 TRBV29-1 CSVVYGDSRSGANVLTF TGCAGCGTTGTATATGGGGACAGCCGCTCTGGGGCCAACGTCCTGACTTTC
- TRBJ1-5 - 18 TRBV6-2/TRBV6-3 CASSDSGGGFLPNQPQHF TGTGCCAGCAGTGACTCGGGTGGGGGGTTCCTCCCCAATCAGCCCCAGCATTTT
- TRBJ2-7 TRBD1 15 TRBV11-3 CASSPRTGGVGEQYF TGTGCCAGCAGCCCGAGGACAGGGGGCGTGGGGGAGCAGTACTTC
once TRBJ1-5 TRBD1 15 TRBV19 CASSSTGGDNQPQHF TGTGCCAGTAGTAGTACAGGGGGTGACAATCAGCCCCAGCATTTT
once TRBJ2-7 TRBD2 16 TRBV28 CASSFLGTSASYEQYF TGTGCCAGCAGTTTTCTCGGGACTAGCGCCTCCTACGAGCAGTACTTC
- TRBJ2-7 TRBD1 15 TRBV2 CASSEVDRGPYEQYF TGTGCCAGCAGTGAAGTTGACAGGGGGCCCTACGAGCAGTACTTC
- TRBJ1-4 - 14 TRBV6-5 CASSYSTANEKLFF TGTGCCAGCAGTTACTCTACAGCTAATGAAAAACTGTTTTTT
few TRBJ2-7 - 13 TRBV14 CASSQVTGYEQYF TGTGCCAGCAGCCAAGTGACGGGCTACGAGCAGTACTTC
- TRBJ2-7 - 13 TRBV9 CASSPQNPYEQYF TGTGCCAGCAGCCCGCAGAACCCCTACGAGCAGTACTTC
- TRBJ2-1 TRBD2 19 TRBV7-3 CASSLNPRGLAVSYNEQFF TGTGCCAGCAGCTTGAACCCTCGTGGACTAGCGGTCTCCTACAATGAGCAGTTCTTC
- TRBJ2-1 TRBD1 15 TRBV18 CASSPLSQGAGEQFF TGTGCCAGCTCACCATTGAGCCAGGGGGCTGGGGAGCAGTTCTTC
- TRBJ2-7 - 11 TRBV28 CASGQGSEQYF TGTGCCAGCGGTCAGGGATCCGAGCAGTACTTC
- TRBJ1-1 - 13 TRBV5-4 CASTTRMNTEAFF TGTGCCAGCACCACTCGTATGAACACTGAAGCTTTCTTT